Listed below are T cell receptor beta chains from one sample, sequenced in a study of T cells in Graves' hyperthyroidism and ophthalmopathy. TCRdb reprocessed the multiplex PCR reads via MiXCR and lists one record per CDR3 protein. The table includes under 300,000 distinct CDR3 sequences, approximately 12% detected once. Sequenced material: blood. The source is a young woman with Graves' hyperthyroidism that later progressed to Graves' ophthalmopathy. CDR3s include the opening cysteine and the closing phenylalanine or tryptophan. A D gene is named only where the DNA matches it firmly. Only part of the rows carry a size: once, few, many, or a class if the clone is expanded.

few	TRBV9	TRBJ2-2	NA	CATRGGPNTGELFF	TGTGCCACGAGAGGCGGGCCAAACACCGGGGAGCTGTTTTTT
many	TRBV20-1	TRBJ2-2	TRBD2	CSARDAGTSSTNTGELFF	TGCAGTGCTAGAGATGCCGGGACTAGCTCTACGAACACCGGGGAGCTGTTTTTT
few	TRBV19	TRBJ1-1	TRBD1	CASSTVTGGTEAFF	TGTGCCAGTAGTACGGTAACAGGGGGCACTGAAGCTTTCTTT
many	TRBV7-2	TRBJ1-1	NA	CASSLGGGAITEAFF	TGTGCCAGCAGCTTAGGGGGGGGGGCGATCACTGAAGCTTTCTTT
many	TRBV4-3	TRBJ2-7	NA	CASSQDYRSSYEQYF	TGCGCCAGCAGCCAAGATTACAGAAGCTCCTACGAGCAGTACTTC
many	TRBV7-9	TRBJ2-3	TRBD2	CASIPGAGGPNTQYF	TGTGCCAGCATTCCAGGGGCGGGGGGCCCGAATACGCAGTATTTT
few	TRBV5-4	TRBJ2-7	NA	CASSLAGKGSYEQYF	TGTGCCAGCAGCTTGGCGGGAAAGGGTTCCTACGAGCAGTACTTC
many	TRBV4-1	TRBJ2-3	TRBD2	CASSQALAGPADTQYF	TGCGCCAGCAGCCAAGCCCTAGCGGGACCCGCAGATACGCAGTATTTT
NA	TRBV9	TRBJ2-7	NA	CASSVAEGWYEQYF	TGTGCCAGCAGCGTAGCGGAAGGGTGGTACGAGCAGTACTTC
NA	TRBV12-3/TRBV12-4	TRBJ1-6	NA	CASSHRDGGRPLHF	TGTGCCAGCAGTCACCGGGACGGAGGTAGACCCCTCCACTTT
NA	TRBV14	TRBJ2-7	NA	CASSQDLRLQQYF	TGTGCCAGCAGCCAAGATTTAAGGCTCCAGCAGTACTTC
few	TRBV6-2/TRBV6-3	TRBJ1-6	NA	CASSYEGFRSPLHF	TGTGCCAGCAGTTACGAGGGGTTTCGTTCACCCCTCCACTTT
many	TRBV29-1	TRBJ2-7	TRBD2	CSVESSGDSYEQYF	TGCAGCGTTGAAAGTAGCGGGGACTCCTACGAGCAGTACTTC
many	TRBV12-3/TRBV12-4	TRBJ1-2	NA	CASSLYGEYGYTF	TGTGCCAGCAGTTTATATGGGGAGTATGGCTACACCTTC
many	TRBV7-2	TRBJ2-3	TRBD2	CASSLLAGGDTDTQYF	TGTGCCAGCAGCTTATTAGCGGGAGGAGACACAGATACGCAGTATTTT
few	TRBV6-4	TRBJ2-5	TRBD2	CASSPGLAGLGKETQYF	TGTGCCAGCAGTCCGGGACTAGCGGGTTTGGGGAAAGAGACCCAGTACTTC
NA	TRBV12-5	TRBJ2-2	NA	CATARAGGGTGELFF	TGTGCTACTGCCAGAGCTGGGGGAGGTACCGGGGAGCTGTTTTTT
few	TRBV7-9	TRBJ2-6	NA	CASSSLYPSGANVLTF	TGTGCCAGCAGCTCCCTCTACCCCTCTGGGGCCAACGTCCTGACTTTC
many	TRBV25-1	TRBJ2-7	NA	CASSDQDLGEQYF	TGTGCCAGCAGTGACCAAGACTTGGGCGAGCAGTACTTC
many	TRBV12-3/TRBV12-4	TRBJ2-7	NA	CASSFVEGEQYF	TGTGCCAGCAGTTTCGTGGAGGGGGAGCAGTACTTC
few	TRBV7-9	TRBJ2-2	NA	CASSPWDLNSGELFF	TGTGCCAGCAGCCCCTGGGACTTAAATTCCGGGGAGCTGTTTTTT
many	TRBV19	TRBJ2-7	NA	CASSIKGGEQYF	TGTGCCAGTAGTATTAAGGGCGGCGAGCAGTACTTC
many	TRBV9	TRBJ2-2	NA	CASSVEGAGELFF	TGTGCCAGCAGCGTAGAGGGGGCCGGGGAGCTGTTTTTT
many	TRBV15	TRBJ2-1	NA	CATSRDGPSEWGVVYNEQFF	TGTGCCACCAGCAGAGATGGCCCGTCGGAGTGGGGGGTTGTATACAATGAGCAGTTCTTC